A single sample is the source of the 27 T cell receptor beta chains below, sequenced in a study of PD-1 and CTLA-4 blockade in melanoma. Repertoires were generated with immunoSEQ multiplex PCR, while TCRdb's copy carries only in-frame clones and drops some. The sample shows about 30,000 clones, 88% of them seen only once. The sample here was CD8+ T cells from peripheral blood, taken from a patient given anti-PD-1 treatment. Every receptor here comes from a human donor with melanoma.

The chain uses TRBV7-2 and TRBJ1-6; 9 nucleotides agree with TRBD1. The germline CDR1 and CDR2 sequences are SGHTA and FQGNSA. V gave up 6 bases and J gave up 10 bases; unmatched junction bases: 10. The CDR3 spans 15 residues. This CDR3 is CASRSGQGPLSPLHF. The CDR3 DNA reads as TGTGCCAGCAGGTCAGGACAGGGGCCTTTATCACCCCTCCACTTT.

The V call is TRBV5-6, the J call TRBJ2-1; D not certain. The CDR3 contains 13 residues. Germline assignment: CDR1 SGHDT and CDR2 YYEEEE. The ends were cut back, 4 bases at V and 2 bases at J, with 7 bases in the middle. CDR3 sequence: CASSEEAYNEQFF. Written as DNA, the CDR3 is TGTGCCAGCAGCGAGGAAGCCTACAATGAGCAGTTCTTC.

The chain employs TRBV4-1 and TRBJ1-1, with D possibly being TRBD1 (6 bases). Germline lookup yields CDR1 MGHRA and CDR2 YSYEKL. V shed 3 bases and J shed 5 bases, with 13 bases lying between them. The CDR3 length is 14 residues. The CDR3 sequence is CASSQPGGWTEAFF. CDR3 DNA sequence: TGCGCCAGCAGCCAGCCTGGGGGCTGGACTGAAGCTTTCTTT.

The chain combines TRBV7-7 with TRBJ2-2; the D gene is possibly TRBD2 (6 bases). Germline CDR1 and CDR2: SSHAT and FNYEAQ (reference sequence). With 4 bases removed from V and 4 bases from J, the gap between germline ends came to 7 bases. CDR3 length equals 13 residues. The CDR3 spells CASSSGGTGELFF. DNA of the CDR3: TGTGCCAGCAGCTCCGGGGGCACCGGGGAGCTGTTTTTT.

V and J are TRBV7-9 and TRBJ1-2, with D uncertain. Per germline, CDR1 SEHNR and CDR2 FQNEAQ (reference sequence). Trimming pared 1 base from V and 3 bases from J, leaving 9 bases between. The CDR3 length is 14 residues. Here the CDR3 reads CASSLGLAYYGYTF. The CDR3, as DNA: TGTGCCAGCAGCTTAGGTCTGGCGTACTATGGCTACACCTTC.

The genes are TRBV5-5 and TRBJ1-2, with D hard to call. The germline V and J ends were trimmed by 5 bases and 4 bases, with 12 bases remaining between them. The CDR3 sequence is 13 residues long. Germline CDR1 reads SGHKS; CDR2 reads YYEKEE (reference sequence). CDR3 DNA sequence: TGTGCCAGCAGTCCCGACATTTCCTATGGCTACACCTTC. Its translation is CASSPDISYGYTF.

The V and J genes are TRBV14 and TRBJ2-7; D gene uncertain. V lost 4 bases and J 6 bases, leaving 13 bases between the germline ends. Germline CDR1 is SGHDN and CDR2 is FVKESK. This CDR3 has 13 residues. The CDR3 coding sequence is TGTGCCAGCAGCCTCTCGATCGATTTCGAGCAGTACTTC. It yields the protein CASSLSIDFEQYF.

This chain links TRBV9 with TRBJ2-1, with 9 bases matching TRBD2. V shed 0 bases and J 8 bases; nucleotides not matched to a gene: 12. The CDR3 is 17 amino acids. Looked up from germline, CDR1 is SGDLS and CDR2 is YYNGEE. CDR3: CASSVGGGGASFDEQFF. CDR3 DNA sequence: TGTGCCAGCAGCGTAGGAGGCGGGGGGGCGTCCTTCGATGAGCAGTTCTTC.

The chain recombines TRBV27 with TRBJ1-1; weak D call: TRBD1 (6 bases). Germline V gene data show CDR1 as MNHEY and CDR2 as SMNVEV (reference sequence). Trimming removed 4 bases at V and 3 bases at J, with 18 bases between. CDR3 length equals 16 residues. In DNA, the CDR3 is TGTGCCAGCAGTTCCTCCGGCGGGGGGCCCTACACTGAAGCTTTCTTT. Translation gives CASSSSGGGPYTEAFF.

The chain employs TRBV5-4 and TRBJ1-1; TRBD1 matches 10 bases. This CDR3 is built from 12 residues. V gave up 8 bases and J gave up 6 bases; unmatched junction bases: 4. The germline CDR1 and CDR2 sequences are SGHNT and YYREEE (reference sequence). The CDR3 loop is CASGQGGSEAFF. The CDR3 nucleotides are TGTGCCAGTGGACAGGGGGGATCTGAAGCTTTCTTT.

The rearrangement links TRBV7-2 to TRBJ2-7; D gene ambiguous. Trimming shortened V by 1 base and J by 0 bases, and 7 bases separated the two germline ends. The CDR3 is made up of 14 amino acids. Germline assignment: CDR1 SGHTA and CDR2 FQGNSA. DNA of the CDR3: TGTGCCAGCAGCTTAGGTGTGAGCTCCTACGAGCAGTACTTC. Translated, it gives CASSLGVSSYEQYF. Supplemented by reference TRBV7-2 and TRBJ2-7, the full variable domain reads GAGVSQSPSNKVTEKGKDVELRCDPISGHTALYWYRQSLGQGLEFLIYFQGNSAPDKSGLPSDRFSAERTGGSVSTLTIQRTQQEDSAVYLCASSLGVSSYEQYFGPGTRLTVT.

This clone showed up just a few times. CDR3 loop: CASSVGKVYEQYF. The CDR3 region has the DNA TGTGCCAGCAGTGTAGGGAAAGTTTACGAGCAGTACTTC. The chain links TRBV25-1 to TRBJ2-7; D unresolved. V was clipped by 4 bases and J by 4 bases, with 11 bases between them. The CDR3 length is 13 residues. Germline assignment: CDR1 MGHDK and CDR2 SYGVNS.

This clone has only one observation. This rearrangement joins TRBV7-9 to TRBJ1-2; 7 nucleotides agree with TRBD1. V lost 1 base to trimming and J lost 8 bases; unmatched junction nucleotides: 4. CDR3 length: 13 amino acids. Germline CDR1 reads SEHNR; CDR2 reads FQNEAQ (reference sequence). The CDR3 spells CASSLGTGQGYTF. DNA of the CDR3: TGTGCCAGCAGCTTAGGTACGGGACAGGGCTACACCTTC.

The chain carries TRBV19 and TRBJ2-3; 8 bases align to TRBD2. Germline V gene sequence: CDR1 LNHDA, CDR2 SQIVND (reference sequence). V lost 3 bases and J lost 4; bases outside the gene matches: 6. The CDR3 loop spans 15 amino acids. The CDR3 here is CASSIGGVRADTQYF. The DNA for the CDR3 is TGTGCCAGTAGTATCGGGGGGGTGAGGGCAGATACGCAGTATTTT.

The rearrangement links TRBV27 to TRBJ1-4; no firm D call. Germline V gives CDR1 MNHEY, CDR2 SMNVEV (reference sequence). The CDR3 consists of 16 residues. Between the trimmed V and J ends, which lost 6 bases and 0 bases, there was a span of 14 bases. CDR3 in amino acids: CASSTLAPTTNEKLFF. The CDR3 nucleotides are TGTGCCAGCAGCACTTTGGCCCCTACAACTAATGAAAAACTGTTTTTT.

The V gene is TRBV28, the J gene TRBJ1-1; D gene ambiguous. Germline V gene sequence: CDR1 MDHEN, CDR2 SYDVKM. This CDR3 is 13 amino acids long. Trimming shortened V by 4 bases and J by 1 base, and 7 bases separated the two germline ends. The CDR3 here is CASSWTENTEAFF. DNA of the CDR3: TGTGCCAGCAGTTGGACGGAGAACACTGAAGCTTTCTTT.

J is TRBJ1-4 and V is TRBV19; TRBD1 matches 10 bases. The CDR3 consists of 12 residues. CDR1 LNHDA and CDR2 SQIVND come from the germline V gene (reference sequence). This CDR3 is CATRDRGEKLFF. The CDR3, as DNA: TGTGCGACACGGGACAGGGGTGAAAAACTGTTTTTT.

The V and J genes are TRBV12-3 or TRBV12-4 and TRBJ1-1, with D perhaps TRBD1 (6 bases). V was clipped by 0 bases and J by 6 bases, with 8 bases between them. The CDR3 runs 13 residues. CDR3 DNA sequence: TGTGCCAGCAGTTTAGCCGGGACACCTGAAGCTTTCTTT. This codes for CASSLAGTPEAFF.

The chain carries TRBV7-9 and TRBJ2-7; 9 nucleotides align to TRBD1. V shed 4 bases and J 7 bases; nucleotides not matched to a gene: 8. Germline values: CDR1 SEHNR, CDR2 FQNEAQ (reference sequence). This CDR3 spans 14 amino acids. The CDR3 DNA reads TGTGCCAGCAGCTCACCCGGGACAGGGCGGGAGCAGTACTTC. The encoded protein is CASSSPGTGREQYF.

V is TRBV4-1 and J is TRBJ2-7; 8 nucleotides line up with TRBD2. The CDR3 is 17 amino acids. CDR1 is MGHRA and CDR2 is YSYEKL in the germline V gene. V lost 1 base and J lost 0; bases outside the gene matches: 8. The CDR3 DNA sequence: TGCGCCAGCAGCCAAGTTGCGAGCGGGGGAAGCTCCTACGAGCAGTACTTC. Its protein is CASSQVASGGSSYEQYF.

The rearrangement links TRBV27 to TRBJ2-7; a possible D gene is TRBD1 (5 bases). Germline lookup yields CDR1 MNHEY and CDR2 SMNVEV (reference sequence). CDR3 length equals 13 residues. The V end was cut by 6 bases, the J end by 4 bases, with 13 bases between. CDR3 region: CASRPGFLYEQYF. The CDR3 DNA is TGTGCCAGCAGGCCAGGGTTTTTATACGAGCAGTACTTC.

This clone is termed large. This chain connects TRBV6-2 or TRBV6-3 to TRBJ1-5; D is unresolved. Germline assignment: CDR1 MNHEY and CDR2 SVGEGT. Trimming stripped 1 base from V and 8 bases from J, with 12 bases between. This CDR3 region has 14 residues. The CDR3 protein is CASSYWAVGEPQHF. In DNA, the CDR3 is TGTGCCAGCAGTTACTGGGCGGTCGGAGAGCCCCAGCATTTT.

This clone has a handful of counts. The V and J genes are TRBV6-5 and TRBJ1-6; D not resolved. Trimming took 0 bases from V and 8 from J, leaving 5 bases between them. This CDR3 comprises 13 residues. CDR1 is MNHEY, CDR2 SVGAGI, per germline. The CDR3 region is CASSYSTDSPLHF. DNA of the CDR3: TGTGCCAGCAGTTACTCAACAGATTCACCCCTCCACTTT.

CDR3 amino acids: CASSARVTEDSPLHF. CDR3 in DNA: TGTGCCAGCAGCGCCAGGGTTACCGAGGATTCACCCCTCCACTTT. The rearrangement links TRBV7-8 to TRBJ1-6, with a tentative D call TRBD1 (5 bases). Germline assignment: CDR1 SGHVS and CDR2 FQNEAQ. V was shortened by 5 bases and J by 8 bases, with 16 bases between the two germline ends. This CDR3 is built from 15 residues.

This clone was picked up one time. The CDR3 DNA reads TGCGCCAGCTGTCCCGGACCGAACACCGGGGAGCTGTTTTTT. Translating gives CASCPGPNTGELFF. The chain carries TRBV4-3 and TRBJ2-2; the D is unclear. The CDR3 runs to 14 residues. Looked up from germline, CDR1 is LGHNA and CDR2 is YSLEER. Trimming removed 8 bases at V and 0 bases at J, with 10 bases between.

This clone was counted only a few times. The genes are TRBV6-2 or TRBV6-3 and TRBJ1-1; 7 bases are a match to TRBD1. Germline V gives CDR1 MNHEY, CDR2 SVGEGT. CDR3 size: 14 residues. The V and J ends lost 2 bases and 3 bases, in that order; junction bases with no gene match: 3. The CDR3 sequence: CASSYRGPDTEAFF. In DNA, the CDR3 is TGTGCCAGCAGTTACAGGGGGCCCGACACTGAAGCTTTCTTT.

The chain has TRBV4-3 and TRBJ1-5; D is possibly TRBD1 (5 bases). The V end lost 4 bases, the J end lost 2 bases, and 12 bases lay between the germline ends. This CDR3 has 15 amino acids. Germline CDR1 reads LGHNA; CDR2 reads YSLEER. CDR3 nucleotide sequence: TGCGCCAGCAGCCCTTCATGGGGGGGCAATCAGCCCCAGCATTTT. Translation gives CASSPSWGGNQPQHF.